This T cell receptor beta chain originates from a study of blood T cell repertoires in COVID-19. Study-level background: The samples span acute and convalescent COVID-19 from the United States, Italy and Spain.

Method: immunoSEQ multiplex PCR; TCRdb's copy keeps in-frame clones and lacks some. The sample contains about 98,000 clones, 70% to 90% of which appear only once. This CDR3 comprises 14 residues. V lost 2 bases, J lost 5 bases, and 12 bases lay in between. Per germline, CDR1 MNHEY and CDR2 SVGAGI. The chain is built from TRBV6-5 and TRBJ1-1; D uncertain. The source material was peripheral blood. This TCR came from a man aged 50-59 years with active COVID-19. In DNA, the CDR3 is TGTGCCAGCAGTTACCCCGGAGGCAGTACTGAAGCTTTCTTT. Amino acid sequence: CASSYPGGSTEAFF.